The clone carrying this TCR beta chain was recorded many times. These data are taken from a study of T cells in Graves' hyperthyroidism and ophthalmopathy. The CDR3 spans 13 residues. V was pared by 5 bases and J by 5 bases, with 5 bases of the junction left unmatched. The germline V gene has CDR1 MNHEY and CDR2 SMNVEV (reference sequence). RNA transcripts gave rise to amplified TCR beta CDR3 regions. In the first-round RT-PCR of the TCR CDR3, the HTBI primer set was used. TCRdb re-called the multiplex PCR reads through MiXCR, storing one row per CDR3 protein. The sample includes about 410,000 distinct CDR3 sequences, about 15% of them seen just once.

The gene calls are TRBV27 and TRBJ1-1; 7 bases fit TRBD1. Material: blood. The clonotype comes from a man aged 18 to 29 with Graves' ophthalmopathy. CDR3 DNA sequence: TGTGCCAGCAGTCGCCCAGGGGGGACTGAAGCTTTCTTT. It encodes CASSRPGGTEAFF.